This TCR beta chain originates from a study of blood T cell repertoires in COVID-19. This CDR3 contains 15 residues. The V end lost 0 bases, the J end lost 6 bases, and 12 bases lay between the germline ends. Germline V gene sequence: CDR1 MNHEY, CDR2 SVGAGI. This clone was counted ten times or more. This specimen includes other DNA sequences encoding the same CDR3. Per the original data handling: Cell counts per sample came from amplifying reference gene primers. Measured with immunoSEQ multiplex PCR; TCRdb has only the in-frame clones, and not every one. V, J and clone size were drawn from that table, and D and trimming were deduced from the DNA. The table shows roughly 220,000 clones, with more than 75% occurring only once.

The TCR was taken from a man under 40 with acute COVID-19. The chain couples TRBV6-5 to TRBJ1-5; D uncertain. Material: PBMCs or T cells enriched from blood (not recorded which). DNA of the CDR3: TGTGCCAGCAGTTACTCGGGCGGTGGGAGTCAGCCCCAGCATTTT. Its translation is CASSYSGGGSQPQHF.